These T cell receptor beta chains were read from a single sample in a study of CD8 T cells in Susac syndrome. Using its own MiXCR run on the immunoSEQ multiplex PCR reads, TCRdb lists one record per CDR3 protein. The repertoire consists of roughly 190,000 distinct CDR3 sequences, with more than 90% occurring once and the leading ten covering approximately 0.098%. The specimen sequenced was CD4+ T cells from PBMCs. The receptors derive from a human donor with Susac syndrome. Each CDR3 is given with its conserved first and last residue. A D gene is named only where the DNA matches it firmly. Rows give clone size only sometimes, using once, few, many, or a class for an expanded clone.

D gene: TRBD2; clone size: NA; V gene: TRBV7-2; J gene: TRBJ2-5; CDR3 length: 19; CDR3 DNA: TGTGCCAGCAGCTTATTTTCGGGACTAGCGGGGGGTACGCAAGAGACCCAGTACTTC; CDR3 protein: CASSLFSGLAGGTQETQYF
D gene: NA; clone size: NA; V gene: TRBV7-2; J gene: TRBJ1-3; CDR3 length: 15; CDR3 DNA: TGTGCCAGCAGCCCTTCCGGGACAACAGGAAACACCATATATTTT; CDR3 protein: CASSPSGTTGNTIYF
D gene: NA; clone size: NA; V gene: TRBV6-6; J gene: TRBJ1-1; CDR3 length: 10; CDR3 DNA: TGTGCCAGCAGTTACACTGAAGCTTTCTTT; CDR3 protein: CASSYTEAFF
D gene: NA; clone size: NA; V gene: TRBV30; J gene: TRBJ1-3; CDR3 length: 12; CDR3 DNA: TGTGCCTGTCTTTGCTCTGGAAACACCATATATTTT; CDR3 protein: CACLCSGNTIYF
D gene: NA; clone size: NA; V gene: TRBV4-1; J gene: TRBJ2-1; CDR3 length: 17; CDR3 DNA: TGCGCCAGCAGCCAAGATACGGCGGGGATTGCCTACAATGAGCAGTTCTTC; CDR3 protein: CASSQDTAGIAYNEQFF
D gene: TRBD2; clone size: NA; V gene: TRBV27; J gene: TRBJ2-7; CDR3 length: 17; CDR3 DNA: TGTGCCAGCAGAACCCGCGGGGGGGCCTTGGTTTCCTACGAGCAGTACTTC; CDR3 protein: CASRTRGGALVSYEQYF
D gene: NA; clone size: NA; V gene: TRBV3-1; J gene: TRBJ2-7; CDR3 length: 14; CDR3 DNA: TGTGCCAGCAGCCAAGCCCAGGGGACCTACGAGCAGTACTTC; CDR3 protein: CASSQAQGTYEQYF
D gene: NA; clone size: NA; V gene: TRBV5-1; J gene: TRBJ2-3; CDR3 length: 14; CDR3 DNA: TGCGCCAGCAGCTTGGCCGGGCCGACAGATACGCAGTATTTT; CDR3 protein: CASSLAGPTDTQYF
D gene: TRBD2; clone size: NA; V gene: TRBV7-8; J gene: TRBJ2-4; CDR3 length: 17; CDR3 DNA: TGTGCCAGCAGCTTAGGCCCCCAGCGGGGGGACAAAAACATTCAGTACTTC; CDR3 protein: CASSLGPQRGDKNIQYF
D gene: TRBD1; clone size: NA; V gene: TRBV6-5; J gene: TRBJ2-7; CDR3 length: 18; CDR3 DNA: TGTGCCAGCAGTTACTCGTCCCCGGGACAGGGTGCATCCTACGAGCAGTACTTC; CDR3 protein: CASSYSSPGQGASYEQYF
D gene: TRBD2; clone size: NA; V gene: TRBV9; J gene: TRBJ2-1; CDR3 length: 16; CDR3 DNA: TGTGCCAGCAGCATTACTAGCGGGGGCTCCTACAATGAGCAGTTCTTC; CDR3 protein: CASSITSGGSYNEQFF
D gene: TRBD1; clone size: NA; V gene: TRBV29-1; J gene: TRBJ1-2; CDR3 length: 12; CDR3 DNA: TGCAGCGCGAGGACAGGGGGCGATGGCTACACCTTC; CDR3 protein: CSARTGGDGYTF
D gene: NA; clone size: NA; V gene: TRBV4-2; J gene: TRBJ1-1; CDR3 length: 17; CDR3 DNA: TGTGCCAGCAGCCGCCCCTTTGACGGGGCGCGGATCACTGAAGCTTTCTTT; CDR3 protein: CASSRPFDGARITEAFF
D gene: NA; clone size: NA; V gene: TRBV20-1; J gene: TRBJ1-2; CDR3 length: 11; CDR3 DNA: TGCAGCGTGGGAGACTCCTATGGCTACACCTTC; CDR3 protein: CSVGDSYGYTF
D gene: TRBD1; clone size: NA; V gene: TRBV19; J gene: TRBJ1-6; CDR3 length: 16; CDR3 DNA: TGTGCCAGTCATGAAAAGGGACAGGGGAAATATTCACCCCTCCACTTT; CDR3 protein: CASHEKGQGKYSPLHF
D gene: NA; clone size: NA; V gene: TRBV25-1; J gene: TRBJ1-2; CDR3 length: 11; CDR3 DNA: TGTACCAGCAGTTCAGGGGTAGGCTACACCTTC; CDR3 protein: CTSSSGVGYTF
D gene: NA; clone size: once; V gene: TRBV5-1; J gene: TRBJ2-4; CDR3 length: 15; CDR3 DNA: TGCGCCAGCAGCCCCCGGGACGAACAGCATGGCATTCAGTACTTC; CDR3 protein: CASSPRDEQHGIQYF
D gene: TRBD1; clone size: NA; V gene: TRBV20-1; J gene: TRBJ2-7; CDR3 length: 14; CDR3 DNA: TGCAGTGCTAGAGATGGGACAGGGGCCTACGAGCAGTACTTC; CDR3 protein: CSARDGTGAYEQYF
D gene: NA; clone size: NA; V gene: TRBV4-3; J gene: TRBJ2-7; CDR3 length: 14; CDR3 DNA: TGCGCCAGCAGCCAAGGTAGGGGAACAAGCGAGCAGTACTTC; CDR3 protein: CASSQGRGTSEQYF
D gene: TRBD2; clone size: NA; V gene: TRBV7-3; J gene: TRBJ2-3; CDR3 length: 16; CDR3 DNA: TGTGCCAGCAGCCCGGGGGGGCGGGGGAGCACAGATACGCAGTATTTT; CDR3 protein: CASSPGGRGSTDTQYF
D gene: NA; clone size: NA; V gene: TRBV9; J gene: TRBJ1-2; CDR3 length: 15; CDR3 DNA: TGTGCCAGCAGCGTTGGGAGCCGGGGGAGAAATGGCTACACCTTC; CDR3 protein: CASSVGSRGRNGYTF
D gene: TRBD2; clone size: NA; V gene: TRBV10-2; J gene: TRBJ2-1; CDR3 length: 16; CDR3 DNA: TGCGCCAGCAGTGACCCCCCGGGACTAGCATACAATGAGCAGTTCTTC; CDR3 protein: CASSDPPGLAYNEQFF
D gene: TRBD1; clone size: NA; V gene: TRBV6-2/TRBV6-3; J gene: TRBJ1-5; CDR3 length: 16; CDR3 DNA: TGTGCCAGCCGTGACGCCACAGGGGTACGGAGGCAGCCCCAGCATTTT; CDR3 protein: CASRDATGVRRQPQHF
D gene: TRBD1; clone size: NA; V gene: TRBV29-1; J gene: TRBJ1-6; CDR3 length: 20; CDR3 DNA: TGCAGCGCCCTAGGGACAGGGGGTTGGCATGAATCCTCCTATAATTCACCCCTCCACTTT; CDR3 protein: CSALGTGGWHESSYNSPLHF
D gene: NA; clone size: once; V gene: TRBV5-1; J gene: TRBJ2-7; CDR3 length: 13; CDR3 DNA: TGCGCCAGCAGCTTGAACTTCGGGGACGAGCAGTACTTC; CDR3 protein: CASSLNFGDEQYF
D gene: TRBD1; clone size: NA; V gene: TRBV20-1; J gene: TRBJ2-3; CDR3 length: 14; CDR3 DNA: TGCAGTGCCCAAACAGGGGCCTACACAGATACGCAGTATTTT; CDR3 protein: CSAQTGAYTDTQYF
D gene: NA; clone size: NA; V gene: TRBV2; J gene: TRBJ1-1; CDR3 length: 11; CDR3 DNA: TGTGCCAGCAGCCCCTATCGTGAAGCTTTCTTT; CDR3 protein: CASSPYREAFF
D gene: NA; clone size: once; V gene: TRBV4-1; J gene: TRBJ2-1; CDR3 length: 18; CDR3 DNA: TGCGCCAGCAGTTACCGGATCCCTGTAGGGGGCGGGGGGAATGAGCAGTTCTTC; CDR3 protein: CASSYRIPVGGGGNEQFF
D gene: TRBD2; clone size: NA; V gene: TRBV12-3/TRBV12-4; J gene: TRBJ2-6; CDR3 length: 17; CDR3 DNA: TGTGCCAGCAGTTTCCTGGGGGGGTCGTGGGGGGCCAACGTCCTGACTTTC; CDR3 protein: CASSFLGGSWGANVLTF
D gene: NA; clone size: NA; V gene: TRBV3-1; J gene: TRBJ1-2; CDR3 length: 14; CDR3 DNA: TGTGCCAGCAGCCAAGACACGGGGGGCTATGGCTACACCTTC; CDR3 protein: CASSQDTGGYGYTF
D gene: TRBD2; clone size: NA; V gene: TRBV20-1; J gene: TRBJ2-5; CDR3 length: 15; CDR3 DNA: TGCAGTGCTAGACTAGCGGGGGGGCTGCAAGAGACCCAGTACTTC; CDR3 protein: CSARLAGGLQETQYF
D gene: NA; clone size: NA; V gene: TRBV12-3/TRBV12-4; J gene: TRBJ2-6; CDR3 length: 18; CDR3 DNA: TGTGCCAGCAGTTCCCCTGGACAGAGAAGCTCTGGGGCCAACGTCCTGACTTTC; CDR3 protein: CASSSPGQRSSGANVLTF
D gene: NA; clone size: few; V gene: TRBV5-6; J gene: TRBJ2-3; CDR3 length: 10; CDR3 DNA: TGTGCCAGCAGCACAGATACGCAGTATTTT; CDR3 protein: CASSTDTQYF
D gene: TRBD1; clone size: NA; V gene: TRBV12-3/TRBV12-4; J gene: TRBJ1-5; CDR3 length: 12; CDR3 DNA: TGTGCCAGCAGCAACGGACAGGGGGACCCGCATTTT; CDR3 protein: CASSNGQGDPHF
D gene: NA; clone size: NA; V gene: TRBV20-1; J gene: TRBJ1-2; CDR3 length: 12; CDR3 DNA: TGCAGTGCGGCACAGTCAGCTCAGGGCTACACCTTC; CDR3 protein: CSAAQSAQGYTF
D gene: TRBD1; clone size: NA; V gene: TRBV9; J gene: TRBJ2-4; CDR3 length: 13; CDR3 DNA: TGTGCCAGCAGCCCCCGACAGGGTAACATTCAGTACTTC; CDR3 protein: CASSPRQGNIQYF
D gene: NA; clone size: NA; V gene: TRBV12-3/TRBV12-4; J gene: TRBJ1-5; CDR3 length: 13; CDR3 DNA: TGTGCCAGCATCCAAAGGGGGGGTGGGCCCCAGCATTTT; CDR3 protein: CASIQRGGGPQHF
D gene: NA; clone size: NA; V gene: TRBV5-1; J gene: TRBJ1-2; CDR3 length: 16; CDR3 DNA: TGCGCCAGCAGCTTGGCCGGGCAGGCAAAAACCTATGGCTACACCTTC; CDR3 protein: CASSLAGQAKTYGYTF
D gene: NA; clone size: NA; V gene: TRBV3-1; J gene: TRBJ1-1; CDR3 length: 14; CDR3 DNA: TGTGCCAGCAGCCACCTCAATATTAACACTGAAGCTTTCTTT; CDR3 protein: CASSHLNINTEAFF
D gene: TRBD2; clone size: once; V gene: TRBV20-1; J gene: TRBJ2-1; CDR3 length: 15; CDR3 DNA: TGCAGTGCTGCTCCAACTAGCGGGGCCTACAATGAGCAGTTCTTC; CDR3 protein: CSAAPTSGAYNEQFF
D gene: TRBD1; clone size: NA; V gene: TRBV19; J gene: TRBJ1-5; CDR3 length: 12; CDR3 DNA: TGTGCCAGTAGCCCCCAGGGGGAGCCCCAGCATTTT; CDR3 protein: CASSPQGEPQHF
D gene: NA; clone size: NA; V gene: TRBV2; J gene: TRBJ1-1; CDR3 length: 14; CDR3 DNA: TGTGCCAGCAGGCAGGGCTTTTCGAACACTGAAGCTTTCTTT; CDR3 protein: CASRQGFSNTEAFF
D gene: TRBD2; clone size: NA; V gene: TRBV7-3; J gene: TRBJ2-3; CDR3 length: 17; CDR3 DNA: TGTGCCAGCAGCACCCAGACTAGCGGGGGGGCCATAGATACGCAGTATTTT; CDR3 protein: CASSTQTSGGAIDTQYF
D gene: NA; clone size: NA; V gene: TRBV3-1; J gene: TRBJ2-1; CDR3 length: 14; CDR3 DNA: TGTGCCAGCAGCAAAGTGGATTGGTACAATGAGCAGTTCTTC; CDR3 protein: CASSKVDWYNEQFF
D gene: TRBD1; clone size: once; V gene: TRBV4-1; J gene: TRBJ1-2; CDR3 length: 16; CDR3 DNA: TGCGCCAGCAGCCAAGATCCTACAGGGGCTTCTTGGGGCTACACCTTC; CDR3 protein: CASSQDPTGASWGYTF
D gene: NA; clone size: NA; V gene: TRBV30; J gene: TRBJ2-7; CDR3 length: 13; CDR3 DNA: TGTGCCTGGAGGGCGGACACTTCCTACGAGCAGTACTTC; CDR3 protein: CAWRADTSYEQYF
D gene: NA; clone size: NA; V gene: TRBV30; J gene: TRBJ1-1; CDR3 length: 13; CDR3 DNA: TGTGCCTGGAGACAGGGTTGGGGCACTGAAGCTTTCTTT; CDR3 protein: CAWRQGWGTEAFF
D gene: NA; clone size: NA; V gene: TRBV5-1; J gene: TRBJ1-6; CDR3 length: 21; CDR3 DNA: TGCGCCAGCAGCTTGGGGGGGTTGCGGACAGACCTCTCGGCCTATAATTCACCCCTCCACTTT; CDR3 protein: CASSLGGLRTDLSAYNSPLHF
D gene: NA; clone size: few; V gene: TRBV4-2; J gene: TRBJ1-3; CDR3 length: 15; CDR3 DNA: TGTGCCAGCAGCCAAGATCGGGGCTCTGGAAACACCATATATTTT; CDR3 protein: CASSQDRGSGNTIYF
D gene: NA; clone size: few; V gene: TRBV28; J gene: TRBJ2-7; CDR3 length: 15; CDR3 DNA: TGTGCCAGCAGTGAACCCTCGCTGAGCTCCTACGAGCAGTACTTC; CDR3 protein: CASSEPSLSSYEQYF
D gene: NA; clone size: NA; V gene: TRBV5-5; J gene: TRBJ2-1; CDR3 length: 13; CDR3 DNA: TGTGCCAGCAGCTCTACAGGGAAGAATGAGCAGTTCTTC; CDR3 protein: CASSSTGKNEQFF
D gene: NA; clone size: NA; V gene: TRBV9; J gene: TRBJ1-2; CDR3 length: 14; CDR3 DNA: TGTGCCAGCAGCGCAATACAGGGCCGCTATGGCTACACCTTC; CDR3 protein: CASSAIQGRYGYTF
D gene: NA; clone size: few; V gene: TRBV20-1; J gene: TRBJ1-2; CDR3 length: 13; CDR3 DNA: TGCAGTGCTAGAGATGGGGTAAACTATGGCTACACCTTC; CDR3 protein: CSARDGVNYGYTF
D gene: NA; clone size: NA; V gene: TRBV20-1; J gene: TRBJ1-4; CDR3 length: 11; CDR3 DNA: TGCAGTGCTAGACCCCACGAAAAACTGTTTTTT; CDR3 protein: CSARPHEKLFF
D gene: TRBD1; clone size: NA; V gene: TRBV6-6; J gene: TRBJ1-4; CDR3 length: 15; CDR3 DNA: TGTGCCAGCAGTCGACCGGGACAGGGGGGTGAAAAACTGTTTTTT; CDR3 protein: CASSRPGQGGEKLFF
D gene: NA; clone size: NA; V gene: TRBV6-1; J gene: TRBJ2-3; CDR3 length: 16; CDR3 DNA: TGTGCCAGCAGTAGGGCTGGGGGGGCAAACACAGATACGCAGTATTTT; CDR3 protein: CASSRAGGANTDTQYF
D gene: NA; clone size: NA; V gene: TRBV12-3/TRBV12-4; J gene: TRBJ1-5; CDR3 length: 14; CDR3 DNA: TGTGCCAGCAGTTTTCGAGGGGGGTATCAGCCCCAGCATTTT; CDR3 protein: CASSFRGGYQPQHF